This passage covers 27 T cell receptor beta chains from one sample sequenced in a study of OX40 agonist ivuxolimab in advanced cancers. Sequencing used immunoSEQ multiplex PCR; TCRdb keeps in-frame clones, though not all of them. The table shows 9,500 to 15,000 clones, with about three quarters occurring only once. The sample was CD4+ or CD8+ T cells sorted from blood, taken in a trial of the OX40 agonist ivuxolimab. All receptors come from an adult with an advanced solid tumor such as melanoma, head and neck, liver or kidney cancer.

The genes are TRBV2 and TRBJ2-1; 7 bases map to TRBD2. The CDR3 is 14 amino acids. Losses at the gene ends were 10 bases for V and 0 bases for J; bases not matched to a gene: 6. Germline V lookup: CDR1 SNHLY, CDR2 FYNNEI. The CDR3 reads CATGLSSSYNEQFF. In DNA form, the CDR3 reads TGTGCCACGGGACTATCGAGCTCCTACAATGAGCAGTTCTTC.

This chain joins TRBV7-3 and TRBJ2-3, with 7 positions matching TRBD2. The V gene's germline CDR1 is SGHTA and CDR2 FQGTGA. The CDR3 has 15 residues. The J segment lost 6 bases and the V segment lost 5 bases, leaving 11 bases of the junction unmatched. The DNA for the CDR3 is TGTGCCAGCAGCCCATTTGGGGGGGACGGGGATACGCAGTATTTT. Translation: CASSPFGGDGDTQYF.

V and J are TRBV4-2 and TRBJ2-5; 9 bases line up with TRBD2. The V gene end was trimmed by 0 bases and the J gene end by 1 base; junction bases not matched to a gene: 0. The CDR3 extends over 15 amino acids. From germline, CDR1 is LGHNA and CDR2 YNFKEQ. This CDR3 is CASSQERGGQETQYF. CDR3 DNA sequence: TGTGCCAGCAGCCAAGAGCGGGGGGGCCAAGAGACCCAGTACTTC.

This clone came up once. The chain combines TRBV18 with TRBJ2-7, with D hard to call. The CDR3 covers 15 residues. Germline V gives CDR1 KGHSH, CDR2 LQKENI. The V end was cut by 0 bases, the J end by 0 bases, with 9 bases between. CDR3 protein: CASSPPAETSYEQYF. In DNA, the CDR3 is TGTGCCAGCTCACCACCGGCGGAGACCTCCTACGAGCAGTACTTC.

This rearrangement joins TRBV6-5 to TRBJ1-2, with 7 positions matching TRBD1. Germline CDR1 and CDR2: MNHEY and SVGAGI. Trimming at V came to 4 bases and at J to 0 bases, leaving 2 bases not matched to a gene. CDR3 size: 14 residues. CDR3 in amino acids: CASSWDSANYGYTF. Here the CDR3 DNA reads TGTGCCAGCAGTTGGGACAGTGCTAACTATGGCTACACCTTC.

V is TRBV6-1 and J is TRBJ2-4; D tentatively fits TRBD1 or TRBD2 (5 bases each). V gave up 4 bases and J gave up 9 bases, with 13 bases separating them. Per the germline V gene, CDR1 is MNHNS and CDR2 is SASEGT. The CDR3 is made up of 13 amino acids. CDR3 nucleotide sequence: TGTGCCAGCAGTGCAGGGACCCTGGGCATTCAGTACTTC. Its translation: CASSAGTLGIQYF.

The V call is TRBV6-6, the J call TRBJ1-5; the D is unclear. Per germline, CDR1 MNHNY and CDR2 SVGAGI (reference sequence). The CDR3 runs 12 residues. V lost 6 bases and J 5 bases, leaving 8 bases between the germline ends. CDR3 sequence: CASSLLDQPQHF. As DNA, the CDR3 is TGTGCCAGCAGCTTGCTAGATCAGCCCCAGCATTTT.

The rearrangement joins TRBV28 to TRBJ1-2; 10 bases are a match to TRBD1. Germline CDR1 reads MDHEN; CDR2 reads SYDVKM. This CDR3 contains 14 residues. V dropped 5 bases and J dropped 5; count of bases not matched to a gene: 5. CDR3 loop: CASSTDRGTYGYTF. The CDR3 bases are TGTGCCAGCAGTACGGACAGGGGGACGTATGGCTACACCTTC.

The chain carries TRBV28 and TRBJ2-1, with 9 bases lining up with TRBD2. The CDR3 is 15 residues long. Trimming took 5 bases from V and 9 from J; bases not matched to a gene: 11. Germline loops: CDR1 MDHEN, CDR2 SYDVKM. CDR3 amino acids: CASSPGTSFALEQFF. Here the CDR3 DNA reads TGTGCCAGCAGTCCAGGGACTAGCTTTGCGCTTGAGCAGTTCTTC.

This sequence joins TRBV28 and TRBJ1-5; 7 nucleotides match TRBD1. Germline CDR1 MDHEN, CDR2 SYDVKM. V was clipped by 2 bases and J by 5 bases; unmatched bases: 6. This CDR3 is built from 15 residues. The CDR3 DNA reads as TGTGCCAGCAGTTTACTCGACAGGGTCGATCAGCCCCAGCATTTT. It is translated as CASSLLDRVDQPQHF.

Only one count was recorded for this clone. The chain combines TRBV28 with TRBJ1-2; the D gene is possibly TRBD1 (5 bases). The CDR3 length is 19 residues. Deletions cut 5 bases from V and 0 bases from J, with 25 bases between. Germline loops: CDR1 MDHEN, CDR2 SYDVKM. The CDR3 spells CASSPRTPYSPIPNYGYTF. The DNA of the CDR3 is TGTGCCAGCAGTCCTCGGACACCCTACAGCCCCATCCCTAACTATGGCTACACCTTC.

The chain carries TRBV6-5 and TRBJ2-3; D remains unclear. This CDR3 has 14 amino acids. Trimming removed 8 bases from V and 2 bases from J, with 14 bases in between. Germline V gives CDR1 MNHEY, CDR2 SVGAGI. The CDR3, as DNA: TGTGCCAGCTCCGAAAGAGTTCCCACAGATACGCAGTATTTT. The encoded protein is CASSERVPTDTQYF.

The chain recombines TRBV7-2 with TRBJ1-2; 7 bases are shared with TRBD1. Germline CDR1 reads SGHTA; CDR2 reads FQGNSA. The CDR3 has 15 residues. The V and J ends lost 4 bases and 7 bases, in that order; junction bases with no gene match: 12. The CDR3 nucleotides read TGTGCCAGCAGCTCCGAAGGCACAGGGGTAAGTGGCTACACCTTC. Its translation is CASSSEGTGVSGYTF.

V gene TRBV7-9 combines with J gene TRBJ2-3; 10 bases are a match to TRBD2. The CDR3 totals 18 residues. Germline V lookup: CDR1 SEHNR, CDR2 FQNEAQ (reference sequence). V dropped 4 bases and J dropped 3; count of bases not matched to a gene: 13. This CDR3 is CASSSLSGGSWVTDTQYF. The DNA for the CDR3 is TGTGCCAGCAGCTCCCTTAGCGGGGGGTCATGGGTAACAGATACGCAGTATTTT.

V usage is TRBV27 and J usage is TRBJ1-2; 8 nucleotides align to TRBD1. The CDR3 contains 14 residues. With V trimmed by 3 bases and J by 5 bases, 5 bases remained unmatched. Germline V gene lookup returns CDR1 MNHEY and CDR2 SMNVEV (reference sequence). The CDR3 nucleotides are TGTGCCAGCAGTTTGGCAGGGGGCGGGTATGGCTACACCTTC. It yields the protein CASSLAGGGYGYTF.

The rearrangement joins TRBV10-2 to TRBJ2-5; maybe TRBD2 (5 bases). CDR3 length: 12 residues. The germline CDR1 and CDR2 sequences are WSHSY and SAAADI. V was cut by 7 bases and J by 4 bases, with 10 bases left in between. The CDR3 reads CASNMGRETQYF. The CDR3 DNA reads TGCGCCAGCAATATGGGGAGAGAGACCCAGTACTTC.

The V call is TRBV27, the J call TRBJ1-2; possible D gene TRBD1, 6 bases. Germline V gene data show CDR1 as MNHEY and CDR2 as SMNVEV (reference sequence). V lost 2 bases, J lost 2 bases, and 6 bases lay in between. This CDR3 is built from 13 residues. As DNA, the CDR3 is TGTGCCAGCAGTTTAGGACAGAACTATGGCTACACCTTC. Residues: CASSLGQNYGYTF.

The chain employs TRBV6-5 and TRBJ2-7, with a weak D call TRBD1 (6 bases). The germline V gene has CDR1 MNHEY and CDR2 SVGAGI. The germline V and J ends were trimmed by 1 base and 5 bases, with 12 bases remaining between them. CDR3 length: 14 amino acids. CDR3 sequence: CASSYYSGADEQYF. The CDR3 DNA sequence: TGTGCCAGCAGTTACTATTCAGGGGCCGACGAGCAGTACTTC.

This chain joins TRBV5-6 and TRBJ1-3; TRBD1 matches at 9 bases. V trimming: 7 bases; J trimming: 5 bases; junction bases outside the gene matches: 10. CDR1 is SGHDT and CDR2 is YYEEEE in the germline V gene. This CDR3 is 15 amino acids long. The CDR3: CASWTSDRGRNTIYF. The CDR3 region has the DNA TGTGCCAGCTGGACGTCGGACAGGGGTCGAAACACCATATATTTT.

This clone counts as medium-sized. The V gene is TRBV5-3, the J gene TRBJ1-1; no reliable D call. TRBV5-3 is sorted into the ORF group, with uncertain function. The V end lost 5 bases, the J end lost 4 bases, and 12 bases lay between the germline ends. The CDR3 covers 13 residues. CDR3 nucleotide sequence: TGTGCCAGAAGTGGGAATCGAACCACTGAAGCTTTCTTT. As protein: CARSGNRTTEAFF.

This clone has a handful of counts. This chain connects TRBV6-7 to TRBJ2-5, with TRBD1 matching over 7 bases. TRBV6-7 is designated an ORF whose function remains uncertain. Trimming took 0 bases from V and 5 from J; bases not matched to a gene: 3. There are 14 residues in the CDR3. The CDR3 region has the DNA TGTGCCAGCAGTTACTCTACACAGGGGGAGACCCAGTACTTC. This codes for CASSYSTQGETQYF.

The chain employs TRBV7-8 and TRBJ1-1; a weak D match, TRBD1 (6 bases). The CDR3 has 13 amino acids. Germline lookup yields CDR1 SGHVS and CDR2 FQNEAQ. Trimming took off 5 bases at V and 6 bases at J, with 13 bases between the two ends. CDR3: CASSVLQGAEAFF. CDR3 DNA sequence: TGTGCCAGCAGCGTATTACAGGGTGCTGAAGCTTTCTTT.

This clone was counted only a few times. This rearrangement joins TRBV6-6 to TRBJ2-7, with D tentatively TRBD1 (6 bases). The germline V gene has CDR1 MNHNY and CDR2 SVGAGI (reference sequence). The V end lost 2 bases, the J end lost 3 bases, and 11 bases lay between the germline ends. The length of the CDR3 is 14 residues. The CDR3 region has the DNA TGTGCCAGCAGTTACGGGGGCTCCGTCTACGAGCAGTACTTC. The encoded protein is CASSYGGSVYEQYF.

This clone is medium-sized in the sample. This sequence joins TRBV15 and TRBJ1-3; D possibly corresponds to TRBD1 (5 bases). Germline CDR1 reads LNHNV; CDR2 reads YYDKDF (reference sequence). This CDR3 has 17 amino acids. Deletions cut 2 bases from V and 0 bases from J, with 14 bases between. In nucleotides, the CDR3 is TGTGCCACCAGCAGATCCCGGGACGGACGCTCTGGAAACACCATATATTTT. Its translation is CATSRSRDGRSGNTIYF.

This clone turned up a few times. The chain carries TRBV7-6 and TRBJ2-3; unclear D gene. The CDR3 consists of 14 residues. In germline, CDR1 is SGHVS, CDR2 FNYEAQ. The V gene lost 1 base and the J gene lost 0 bases, with 5 bases spanning the gap. Here the CDR3 DNA reads TGTGCCAGCAGCTTAGACGGTAGCACAGATACGCAGTATTTT. This gives the protein CASSLDGSTDTQYF.

The chain uses TRBV5-4 and TRBJ2-2; D may be TRBD2 (6 bases). The CDR3 covers 16 residues. Germline values: CDR1 SGHNT, CDR2 YYREEE (reference sequence). Trimming left V 2 bases short and J 6 bases short, with 17 bases between. CDR3 sequence (DNA): TGTGCCAGCAGCTTTCTGGAGGGGACCAGTTCCGGGGAGCTGTTTTTT. This sequence encodes CASSFLEGTSSGELFF.

The sample holds one count of this clone. The chain combines TRBV7-9 with TRBJ2-5, with 8 bases identical to TRBD2. Germline CDR1 is SEHNR and CDR2 is FQNEAQ (reference sequence). Losses at the gene ends were 3 bases for V and 1 base for J; bases not matched to a gene: 7. The CDR3 has 16 residues. CDR3: CASSFSGMNPQETQYF. The CDR3 nucleotides are TGTGCCAGCAGCTTTAGCGGGATGAACCCCCAAGAGACCCAGTACTTC. The full variable domain, in which reference TRBV7-9 and TRBJ2-5 provide the parts outside the CDR3, is DTGVSQNPRHKITKRGQNVTFRCDPISEHNRLYWYRQTLGQGPEFLTYFQNEAQLEKSRLLSDRFSAERPKGSFSTLEIQRTEQGDSAMYLCASSFSGMNPQETQYFGPGTRLLVL.